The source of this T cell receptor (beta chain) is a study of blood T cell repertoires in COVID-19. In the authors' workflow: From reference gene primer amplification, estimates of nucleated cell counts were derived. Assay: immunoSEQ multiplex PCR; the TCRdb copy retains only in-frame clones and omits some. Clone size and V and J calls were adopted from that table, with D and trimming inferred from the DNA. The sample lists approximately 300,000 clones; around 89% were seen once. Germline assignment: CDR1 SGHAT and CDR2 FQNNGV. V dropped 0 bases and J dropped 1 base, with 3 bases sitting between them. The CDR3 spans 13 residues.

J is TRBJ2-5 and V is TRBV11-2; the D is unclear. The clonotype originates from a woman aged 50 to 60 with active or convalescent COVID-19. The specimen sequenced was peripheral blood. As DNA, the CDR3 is TGTGCCAGCAGCTTAGACAGCCAAGAGACCCAGTACTTC. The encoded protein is CASSLDSQETQYF.